The 7 T cell receptor beta chains reported below all come from one sample, sequenced in a study of graft-versus-host responses after intestinal transplantation. Clones were read by immunoSEQ multiplex PCR, and TCRdb kept only the in-frame ones, dropping some. The top ten clones hold approximately 6% of a sample with approximately 7,600 clones, under 35% of them seen once. Here the sequenced sample was alloreactive CD4+ T cells from a mixed lymphocyte reaction culture, taken before intestinal transplant. As for subset: CFSE-low proliferating T cells sorted from roughly six-day pre-transplant mixed lymphocyte reaction (GvH or HvG direction). These receptors originate from a human patient who received an intestinal transplant.

In this sample, this clone turned up a few times. CDR3 sequence reads: CASRPDSMNTEAFF. The CDR3 DNA is TGTGCCAGTAGGCCGGACAGTATGAACACTGAAGCTTTCTTT. The chain combines TRBV19 with TRBJ1-1, with D tentatively TRBD1 (6 bases). Germline V lookup: CDR1 LNHDA, CDR2 SQIVND (reference sequence). Trimming pared 6 bases from V and 0 bases from J, leaving 11 bases between. The CDR3 extends over 14 amino acids.

This chain connects TRBV30 to TRBJ1-1; the match to TRBD1 covers 7 bases. The V gene end was trimmed by 3 bases and the J gene end by 8 bases; junction bases not matched to a gene: 6. CDR1 and CDR2 from the germline V gene are GTSNPN and SVGIG (reference sequence). This CDR3 has 12 amino acids. This CDR3 is CAWRRQGEEAFF. The CDR3, as DNA: TGTGCCTGGAGGAGACAGGGTGAGGAAGCTTTCTTT.

The V and J genes are TRBV5-1 and TRBJ2-5; no firm D call. The ends were cut back, 4 bases at V and 3 bases at J, with 4 bases in the middle. The CDR3 consists of 11 residues. Per germline, CDR1 SGHRS and CDR2 YFSETQ. The CDR3, as DNA: TGCGCCAGCAGCCCGGAAGAGACCCAGTACTTC. Encoded protein: CASSPEETQYF.

The V call is TRBV29-1, the J call TRBJ1-1; D remains unclear. Deletions cut 5 bases from V and 1 base from J, with 5 bases between. The CDR3 totals 11 residues. Per the germline V gene, CDR1 is SQVTM and CDR2 is ANQGSEA. In DNA, the CDR3 is TGCAGCGTTTCCAGGAACACTGAAGCTTTCTTT. It encodes CSVSRNTEAFF.

The J gene is TRBJ2-1, the V gene TRBV5-1; TRBD1 is a possible D gene (5 bases). Germline CDR1 and CDR2: SGHRS and YFSETQ. Between the trimmed V and J ends, which lost 0 bases and 6 bases, there was a span of 13 bases. The CDR3 is 15 amino acids. CDR3 nucleotides: TGCGCCAGCAGCTTGGGCCAGGGTGGGGTCAATGAGCAGTTCTTC. Its protein is CASSLGQGGVNEQFF.

This clone was counted a few times. V gene TRBV7-2 combines with J gene TRBJ2-6, with 7 nucleotides matching TRBD1. V lost 8 bases to trimming and J lost 6 bases; unmatched junction nucleotides: 13. The CDR3 is 16 residues long. Per the germline V gene, CDR1 is SGHTA and CDR2 is FQGNSA. CDR3 DNA sequence: TGTGCCAGCGGGGACAGAGGCCCATTCCAGGCCAACGTCCTGACTTTC. It translates to CASGDRGPFQANVLTF.

This clone has just a few counts. The chain couples TRBV14 to TRBJ1-3; D remains ambiguous. CDR1 is SGHDN, CDR2 FVKESK, per germline. The CDR3 contains 15 residues. Deletions cut 4 bases from V and 0 bases from J, with 10 bases between. The CDR3 coding sequence is TGTGCCAGCAGCCCGAGCCTTCTCTCTGGAAACACCATATATTTT. It encodes CASSPSLLSGNTIYF.